The TCR beta chain under discussion was sequenced for a study of T cells after yellow fever vaccination. This clonotype was recorded at least ten times. V lost 4 bases to trimming and J lost 4 bases, with 12 bases between them. The CDR3 loop spans 14 amino acids. TCRdb redid the calling of the 5' RACE reads with MiXCR, one entry per CDR3 protein. Here the sample spans about 200,000 distinct CDR3 sequences, roughly 3% being singletons. The material was CD4+ T cells sorted from PBMCs, obtained 10 days after the yellow fever booster vaccination. The chain uses TRBV12-3 or TRBV12-4 and TRBJ2-3; D perhaps matches TRBD1 (6 bases). The source is a man in his late teens or twenties who received the YFV17D yellow fever vaccine. The chain's CDR3 is CASSSDSFADTQYF. The CDR3 DNA follows: TGTGCCAGCAGTTCGGACAGCTTTGCAGATACGCAGTATTTT.